This T cell receptor beta chain was obtained from a study of shared clonotypes between healthy human individuals. TCRdb's copy holds only in-frame clones and misses some; the assay was immunoSEQ multiplex PCR. The table has about a million clones, about three quarters seen once; the top ten hold approximately 1.5%. The receptor was derived from a young man in good health. The specimen was memory CD4+ T cells sorted from blood. Subset of the sample: CD45RA-negative fraction.

CDR3 nucleotide sequence: TGTGCCAGCAGCTTAGAAAGGACAGAGACCCAGTACTTC. This sequence encodes CASSLERTETQYF. This rearrangement joins TRBV11-2 to TRBJ2-5; D uncertain. Germline values: CDR1 SGHAT, CDR2 FQNNGV. The CDR3 runs to 13 residues. The ends were cut back, 0 bases at V and 4 bases at J, with 6 bases in the middle.